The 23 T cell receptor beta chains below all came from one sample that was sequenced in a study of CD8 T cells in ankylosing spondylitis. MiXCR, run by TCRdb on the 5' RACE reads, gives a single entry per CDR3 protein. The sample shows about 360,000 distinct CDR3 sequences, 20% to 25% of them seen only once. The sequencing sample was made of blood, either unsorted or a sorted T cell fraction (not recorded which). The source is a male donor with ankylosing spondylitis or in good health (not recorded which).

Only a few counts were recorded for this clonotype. The CDR3 bases are TGTGCCAGCAAAAGACAGGGGGCATGGTATGGCTACACCTTC. It yields the protein CASKRQGAWYGYTF. The chain is built from TRBV6-1 and TRBJ1-2; TRBD1 agrees at 10 bases. Trimming cost V 7 bases and J 5 bases; bases outside gene matches: 7. CDR1 and CDR2 from the germline V gene are MNHNS and SASEGT. The CDR3 runs to 14 residues.

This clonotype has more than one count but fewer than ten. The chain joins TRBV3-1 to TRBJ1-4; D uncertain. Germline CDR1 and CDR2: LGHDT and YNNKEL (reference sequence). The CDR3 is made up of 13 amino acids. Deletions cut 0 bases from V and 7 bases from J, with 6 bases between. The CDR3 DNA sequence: TGTGCCAGCAGCCAAGAGAATTCTGAAAAACTGTTTTTT. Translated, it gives CASSQENSEKLFF.

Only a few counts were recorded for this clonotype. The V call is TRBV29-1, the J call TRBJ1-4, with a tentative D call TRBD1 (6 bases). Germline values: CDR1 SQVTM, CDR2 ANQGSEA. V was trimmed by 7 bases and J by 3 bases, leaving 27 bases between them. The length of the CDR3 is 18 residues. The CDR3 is CSAPPGQHDRTANEKLFF. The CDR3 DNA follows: TGCAGCGCCCCCCCAGGACAGCACGATCGTACGGCTAATGAAAAACTGTTTTTT.

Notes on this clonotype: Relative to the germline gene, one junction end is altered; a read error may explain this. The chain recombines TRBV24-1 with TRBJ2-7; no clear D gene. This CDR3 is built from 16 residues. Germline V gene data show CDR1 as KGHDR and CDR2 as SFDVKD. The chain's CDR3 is CATSDLLTPSLYKQYF. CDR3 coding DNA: TGTGCCACCAGTGATTTGCTTACGCCATCTCTCTACAAGCAGTACTTC.

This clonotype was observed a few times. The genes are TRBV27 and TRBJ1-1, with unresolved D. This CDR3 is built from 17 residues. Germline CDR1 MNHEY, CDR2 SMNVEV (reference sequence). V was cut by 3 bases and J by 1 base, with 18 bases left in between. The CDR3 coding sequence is TGTGCCAGCAGTTTTACGGCTTCCCAGTGGGAGAACACTGAAGCTTTCTTT. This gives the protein CASSFTASQWENTEAFF.

CDR3 coding DNA: TGTGCCAGCAGTTTGTCAGCGGAGACCCAGTACTTC. This translates into CASSLSAETQYF. This chain joins TRBV12-3 or TRBV12-4 and TRBJ2-5, with D unresolved. Trimming shortened V by 3 bases and J by 5 bases, and 7 bases separated the two germline ends. The CDR3 is 12 amino acids.

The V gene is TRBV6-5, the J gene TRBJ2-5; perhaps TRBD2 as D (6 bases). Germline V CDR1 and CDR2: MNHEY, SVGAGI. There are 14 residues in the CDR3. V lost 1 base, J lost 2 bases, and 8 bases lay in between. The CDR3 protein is CASSYYGGQETQYF. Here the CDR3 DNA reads TGTGCCAGCAGTTACTATGGGGGGCAAGAGACCCAGTACTTC.

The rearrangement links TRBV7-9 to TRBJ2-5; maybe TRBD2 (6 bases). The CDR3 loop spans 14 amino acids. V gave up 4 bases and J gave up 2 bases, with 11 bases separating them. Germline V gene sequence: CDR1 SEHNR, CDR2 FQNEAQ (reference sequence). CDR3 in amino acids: CASSSSGTQETQYF. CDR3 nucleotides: TGTGCCAGCAGCTCATCCGGGACTCAAGAGACCCAGTACTTC.

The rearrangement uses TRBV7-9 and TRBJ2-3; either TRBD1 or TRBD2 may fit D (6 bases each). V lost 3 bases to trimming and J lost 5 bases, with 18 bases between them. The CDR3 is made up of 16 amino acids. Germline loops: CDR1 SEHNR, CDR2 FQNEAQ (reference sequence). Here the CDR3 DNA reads TGTGCCAGCAGCTTCCCCCACGAAGGGGGGAAAGATACGCAGTATTTT. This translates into CASSFPHEGGKDTQYF.

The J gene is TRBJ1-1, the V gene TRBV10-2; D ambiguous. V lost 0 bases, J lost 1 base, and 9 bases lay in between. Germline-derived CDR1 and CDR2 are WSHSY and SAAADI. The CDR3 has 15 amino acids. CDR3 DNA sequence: TGCGCCAGCAGTGAGTCTTGGGTAGGGAACACTGAAGCTTTCTTT. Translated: CASSESWVGNTEAFF.

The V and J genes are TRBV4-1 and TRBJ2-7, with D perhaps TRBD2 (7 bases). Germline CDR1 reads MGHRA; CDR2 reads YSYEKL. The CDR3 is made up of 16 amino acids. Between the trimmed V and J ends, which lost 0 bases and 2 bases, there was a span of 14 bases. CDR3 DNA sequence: TGCGCCAGCAGCCAAGACCGGGGGGCGAAAGCCTACGAGCAGTACTTC. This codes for CASSQDRGAKAYEQYF.

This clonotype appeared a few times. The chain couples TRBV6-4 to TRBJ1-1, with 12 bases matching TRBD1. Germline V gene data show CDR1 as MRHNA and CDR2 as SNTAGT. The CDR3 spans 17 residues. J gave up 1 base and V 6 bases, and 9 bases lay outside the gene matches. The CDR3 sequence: CASRPRDRGRWNTEAFF. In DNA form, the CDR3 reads TGTGCCAGCAGGCCCCGGGACAGGGGGCGTTGGAACACTGAAGCTTTCTTT.

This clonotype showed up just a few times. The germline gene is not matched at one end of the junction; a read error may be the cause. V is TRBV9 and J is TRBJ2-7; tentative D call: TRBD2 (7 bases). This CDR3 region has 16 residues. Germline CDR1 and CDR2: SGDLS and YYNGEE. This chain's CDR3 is CASSPQQGGGGYEQYF. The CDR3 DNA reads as TGTGCTAGCAGCCCTCAACAGGGCGGGGGCGGCTACGAGCAGTACTTC.

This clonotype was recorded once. The CDR3 loop reads CASSEGYQSTDTQYF. CDR3 nucleotide sequence: TGTGCCAGCAGTGAAGGGTACCAGAGCACAGATACGCAGTATTTT. The rearrangement uses TRBV2 and TRBJ2-3; D is undetermined. Trimming shortened V by 1 base and J by 0 bases, and 8 bases separated the two germline ends. The CDR3 covers 15 residues. Germline assignment: CDR1 SNHLY and CDR2 FYNNEI. The complete variable domain, with remaining parts taken from reference TRBV2 and TRBJ2-3, reads EPEVTQTPSHQVTQMGQEVILRCVPISNHLYFYWYRQILGQKVEFLVSFYNNEISEKSEIFDDQFSVERPDGSNFTLKIRSTKLEDSAMYFCASSEGYQSTDTQYFGPGTRLTVL.

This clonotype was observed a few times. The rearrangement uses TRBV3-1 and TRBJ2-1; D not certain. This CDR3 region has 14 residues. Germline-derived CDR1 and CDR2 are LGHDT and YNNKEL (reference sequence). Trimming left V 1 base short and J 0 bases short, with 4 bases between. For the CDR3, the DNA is TGTGCCAGCAGCCAAGGGGTCTCCTACAATGAGCAGTTCTTC. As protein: CASSQGVSYNEQFF.

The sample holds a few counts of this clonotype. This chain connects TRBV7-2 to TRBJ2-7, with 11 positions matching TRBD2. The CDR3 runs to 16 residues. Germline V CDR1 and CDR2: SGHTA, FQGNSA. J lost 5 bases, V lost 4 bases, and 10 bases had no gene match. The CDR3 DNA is TGTGCCAGCAGCTCGTTAGCGGGGGGGCTTTTCGACGAGCAGTACTTC. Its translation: CASSSLAGGLFDEQYF.

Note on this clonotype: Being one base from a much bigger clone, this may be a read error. The CDR3 sequence is CASSPGDSSPLYF. The CDR3, as DNA: TGTGCCAGCTCCCCCGGGGACAGTTCACCCCTCTACTTT. The V gene is TRBV2, the J gene TRBJ1-6; 7 nucleotides line up with TRBD1. This CDR3 comprises 13 residues. Germline values: CDR1 SNHLY, CDR2 FYNNEI.

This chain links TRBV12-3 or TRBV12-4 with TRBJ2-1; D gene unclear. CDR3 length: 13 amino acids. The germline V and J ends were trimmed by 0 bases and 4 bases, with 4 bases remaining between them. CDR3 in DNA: TGTGCCAGCAGTTTAGCACAGTACAATGAGCAGTTCTTC. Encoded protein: CASSLAQYNEQFF.

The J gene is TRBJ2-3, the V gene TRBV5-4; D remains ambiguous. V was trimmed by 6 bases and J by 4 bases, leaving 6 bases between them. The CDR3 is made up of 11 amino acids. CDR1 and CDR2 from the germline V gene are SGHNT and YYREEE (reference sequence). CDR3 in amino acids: CASTTSDTQYF. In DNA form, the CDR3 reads TGTGCCAGCACCACATCAGATACGCAGTATTTT.

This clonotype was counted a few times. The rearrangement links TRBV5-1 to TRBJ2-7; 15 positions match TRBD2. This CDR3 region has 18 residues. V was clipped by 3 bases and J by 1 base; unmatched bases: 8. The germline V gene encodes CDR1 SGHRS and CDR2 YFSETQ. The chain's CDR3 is CASSSWTSGGEGSYEQYF. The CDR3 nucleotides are TGCGCCAGCAGCTCCTGGACTAGCGGGGGGGAAGGTTCCTACGAGCAGTACTTC.

This CDR3 reads CASSRGTGNYENIQYF. In DNA form, the CDR3 reads TGTGCCAGCAGTCGCGGGACAGGGAACTATGAAAACATTCAGTACTTC. J is TRBJ2-4 and V is TRBV12-3 or TRBV12-4, with 9 bases aligning to TRBD1. The length of the CDR3 is 16 residues. V shed 5 bases, J shed 5 bases, and the junction held 10 bases outside the gene matches.

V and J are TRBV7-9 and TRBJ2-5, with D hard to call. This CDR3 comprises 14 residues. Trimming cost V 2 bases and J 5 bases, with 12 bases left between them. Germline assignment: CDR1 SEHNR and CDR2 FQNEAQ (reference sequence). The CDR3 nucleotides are TGTGCCAGCAGCTTATTCTCGCAAGGGGAGACCCAGTACTTC. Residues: CASSLFSQGETQYF.

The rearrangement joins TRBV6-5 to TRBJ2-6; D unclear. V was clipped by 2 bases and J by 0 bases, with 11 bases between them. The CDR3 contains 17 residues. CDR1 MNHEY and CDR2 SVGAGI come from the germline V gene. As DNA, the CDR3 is TGTGCCAGCAGTTACGGTCAGGCAGGCTCTGGGGCCAACGTCCTGACTTTC. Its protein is CASSYGQAGSGANVLTF.